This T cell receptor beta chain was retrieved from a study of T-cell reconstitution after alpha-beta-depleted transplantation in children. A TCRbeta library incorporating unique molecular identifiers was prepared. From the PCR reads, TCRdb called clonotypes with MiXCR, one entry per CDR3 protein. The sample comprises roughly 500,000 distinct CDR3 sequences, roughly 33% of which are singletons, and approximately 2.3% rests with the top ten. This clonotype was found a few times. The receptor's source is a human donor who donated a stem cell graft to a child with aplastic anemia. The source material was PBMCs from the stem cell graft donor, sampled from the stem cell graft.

The CDR3 region is CASSPGSSTGGYQPQHF. The CDR3 bases are TGTGCCAGCAGTCCAGGTAGTTCGACAGGGGGTTATCAGCCCCAGCATTTT. This chain connects TRBV6-2 or TRBV6-3 to TRBJ1-5; 9 bases align to TRBD1. The length of the CDR3 is 17 residues. Germline CDR1 MNHEY, CDR2 SVGEGT. With 5 bases clipped from V and 5 bases from J, the junction kept 13 bases outside the gene matches.